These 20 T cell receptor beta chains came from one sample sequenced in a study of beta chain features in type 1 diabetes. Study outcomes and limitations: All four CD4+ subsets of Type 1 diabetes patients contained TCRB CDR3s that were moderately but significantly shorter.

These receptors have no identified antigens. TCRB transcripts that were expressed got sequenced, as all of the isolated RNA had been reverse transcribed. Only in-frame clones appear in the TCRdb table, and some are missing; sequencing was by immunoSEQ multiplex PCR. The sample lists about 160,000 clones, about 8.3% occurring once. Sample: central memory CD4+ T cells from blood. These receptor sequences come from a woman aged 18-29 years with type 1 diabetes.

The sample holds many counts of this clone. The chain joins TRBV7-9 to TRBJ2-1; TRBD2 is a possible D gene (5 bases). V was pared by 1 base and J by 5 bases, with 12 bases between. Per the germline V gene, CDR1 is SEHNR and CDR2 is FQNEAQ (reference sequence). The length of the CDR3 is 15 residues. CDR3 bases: TGTGCCAGCAGCTTAGGTGGGAGCAGACACAATGAGCAGTTCTTC. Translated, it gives CASSLGGSRHNEQFF.

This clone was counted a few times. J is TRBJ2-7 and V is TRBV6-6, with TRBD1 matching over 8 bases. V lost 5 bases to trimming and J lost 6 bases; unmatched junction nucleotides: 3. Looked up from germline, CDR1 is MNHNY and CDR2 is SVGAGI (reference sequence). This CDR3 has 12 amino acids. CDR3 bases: TGTGCCAGCAGTCAGGGGGCGGGCGAGCAGTACTTC. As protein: CASSQGAGEQYF.

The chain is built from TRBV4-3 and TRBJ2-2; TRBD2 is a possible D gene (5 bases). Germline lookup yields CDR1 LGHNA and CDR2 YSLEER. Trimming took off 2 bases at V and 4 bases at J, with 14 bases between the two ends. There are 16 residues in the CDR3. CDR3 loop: CASSQHPGVGTGELFF. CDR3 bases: TGCGCCAGCAGCCAACATCCCGGGGTGGGCACCGGGGAGCTGTTTTTT.

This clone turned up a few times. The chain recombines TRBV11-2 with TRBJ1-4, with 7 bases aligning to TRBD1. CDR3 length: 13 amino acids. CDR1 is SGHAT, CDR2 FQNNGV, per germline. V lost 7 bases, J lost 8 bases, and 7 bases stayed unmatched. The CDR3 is CASTPADREKLFF. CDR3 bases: TGTGCCAGCACCCCGGCGGACAGGGAAAAACTGTTTTTT.

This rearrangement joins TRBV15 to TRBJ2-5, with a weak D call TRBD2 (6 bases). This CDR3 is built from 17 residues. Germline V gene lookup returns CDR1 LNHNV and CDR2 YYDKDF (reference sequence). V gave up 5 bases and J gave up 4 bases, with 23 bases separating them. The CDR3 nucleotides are TGTGCCACCAGCGGGGTGGGGGGAAGGGGTTTTGGAGAGACCCAGTACTTC. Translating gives CATSGVGGRGFGETQYF. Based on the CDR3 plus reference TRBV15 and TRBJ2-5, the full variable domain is DAMVIQNPRYQVTQFGKPVTLSCSQTLNHNVMYWYQQKSSQAPKLLFHYYDKDFNNEADTPDNFQSRRPNTSFCFLDIRSPGLGDTAMYLCATSGVGGRGFGETQYFGPGTRLLVL.

CDR3 region: CASSKEVTEEGKNIQYF. CDR3 nucleotide sequence: TGTGCCAGCAGCAAAGAGGTAACGGAGGAAGGCAAAAACATTCAGTACTTC. The chain joins TRBV21-1 to TRBJ2-4; the tabulated D call, TRBD2, remains unverified against the DNA. TRBV21-1 is tagged as a pseudogene. There are 17 residues in the CDR3.

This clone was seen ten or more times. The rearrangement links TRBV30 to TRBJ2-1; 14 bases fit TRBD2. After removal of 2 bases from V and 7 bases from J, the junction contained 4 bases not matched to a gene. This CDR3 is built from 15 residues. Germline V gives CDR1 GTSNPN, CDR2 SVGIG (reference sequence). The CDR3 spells CAWSHGTSGSNEQFF. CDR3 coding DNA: TGTGCCTGGAGTCATGGGACTAGCGGGAGTAATGAGCAGTTCTTC.

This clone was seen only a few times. The CDR3 loop is CASSPGASSYNEQFF. The DNA of the CDR3 is TGTGCCAGCAGCCCAGGGGCTAGCTCCTACAATGAGCAGTTCTTC. J is TRBJ2-1 and V is TRBV4-2, with D perhaps TRBD1 (6 bases). Germline-derived CDR1 and CDR2 are LGHNA and YNFKEQ. CDR3 size: 15 residues. The V end lost 4 bases, the J end lost 0 bases, and 10 bases lay between the germline ends.

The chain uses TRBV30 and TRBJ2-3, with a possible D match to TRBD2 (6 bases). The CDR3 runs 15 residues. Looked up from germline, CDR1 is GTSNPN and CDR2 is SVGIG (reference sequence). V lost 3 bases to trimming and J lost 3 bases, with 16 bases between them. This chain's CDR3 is CAWRGARGGTDTQYF. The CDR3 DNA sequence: TGTGCCTGGAGAGGGGCAAGGGGAGGAACAGATACGCAGTATTTT.

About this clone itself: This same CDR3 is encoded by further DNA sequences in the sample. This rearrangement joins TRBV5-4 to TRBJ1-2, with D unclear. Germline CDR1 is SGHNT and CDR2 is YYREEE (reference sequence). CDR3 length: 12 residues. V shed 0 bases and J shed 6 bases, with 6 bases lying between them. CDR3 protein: CASSLGGDGYTF. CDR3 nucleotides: TGTGCCAGCAGCTTGGGCGGGGATGGCTACACCTTC.

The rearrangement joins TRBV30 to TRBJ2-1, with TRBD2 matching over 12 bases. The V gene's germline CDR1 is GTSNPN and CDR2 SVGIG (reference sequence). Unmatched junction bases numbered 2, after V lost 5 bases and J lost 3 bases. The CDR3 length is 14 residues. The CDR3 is CAWGGLAGYNEQFF. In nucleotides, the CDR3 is TGTGCCTGGGGGGGACTAGCGGGCTACAATGAGCAGTTCTTC.

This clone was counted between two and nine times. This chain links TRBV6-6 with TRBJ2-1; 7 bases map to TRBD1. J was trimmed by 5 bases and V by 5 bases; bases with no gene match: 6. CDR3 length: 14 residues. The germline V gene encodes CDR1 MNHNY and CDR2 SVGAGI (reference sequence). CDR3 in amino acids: CASSGTAPNNEQFF. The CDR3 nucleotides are TGTGCCAGCAGTGGGACAGCGCCGAACAATGAGCAGTTCTTC.

The CDR3 reads CASSQVGLYNEQFF. The DNA of the CDR3 is TGCGCCAGCAGCCAAGTCGGACTCTACAATGAGCAGTTCTTC. The chain combines TRBV4-3 with TRBJ2-1, with a weak D call TRBD2 (5 bases). The germline gives CDR1 LGHNA, CDR2 YSLEER. The CDR3 contains 14 residues. Trimming shortened V by 1 base and J by 3 bases, and 7 bases separated the two germline ends.

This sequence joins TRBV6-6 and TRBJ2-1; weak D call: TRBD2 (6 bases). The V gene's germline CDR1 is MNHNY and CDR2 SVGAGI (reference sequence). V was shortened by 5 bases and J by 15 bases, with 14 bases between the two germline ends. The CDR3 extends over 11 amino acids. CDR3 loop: CASSPGSRGFF. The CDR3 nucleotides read TGTGCCAGCAGTCCCGGGAGTAGGGGGTTCTTC.

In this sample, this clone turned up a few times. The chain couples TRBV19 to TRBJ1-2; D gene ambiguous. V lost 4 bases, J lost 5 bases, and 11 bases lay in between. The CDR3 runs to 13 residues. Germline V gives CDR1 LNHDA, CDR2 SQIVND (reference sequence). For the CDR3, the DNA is TGTGCCAGTAGTAACCCGCAGAGGTATGGCTACACCTTC. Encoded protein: CASSNPQRYGYTF.

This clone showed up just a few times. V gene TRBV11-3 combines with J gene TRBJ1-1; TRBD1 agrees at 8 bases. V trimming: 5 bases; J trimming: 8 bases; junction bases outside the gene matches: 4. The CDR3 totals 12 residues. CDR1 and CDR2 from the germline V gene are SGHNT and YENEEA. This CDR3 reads CASSRDRGEAFF. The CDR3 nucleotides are TGTGCCAGCAGCAGAGACAGGGGAGAAGCTTTCTTT. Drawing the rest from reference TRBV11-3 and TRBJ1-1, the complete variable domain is EAGVVQSPRYKIIEKKQPVAFWCNPISGHNTLYWYLQNLGQGPELLIRYENEEAVDDSQLPKDRFSAERLKGVDSTLKIQPAELGDSAVYLCASSRDRGEAFFGQGTRLTVV.

CDR3 nucleotides: TGTGCCAGCAGCCTACTAGTCGTCGGGGAGCTGTTTTTT. Amino acid sequence: CASSLLVVGELFF. This chain uses TRBV7-2 with TRBJ2-2, with D possibly matching TRBD2 (5 bases). This CDR3 contains 13 residues. Per germline, CDR1 SGHTA and CDR2 FQGNSA. V gave up 5 bases and J gave up 7 bases, with 11 bases separating them.

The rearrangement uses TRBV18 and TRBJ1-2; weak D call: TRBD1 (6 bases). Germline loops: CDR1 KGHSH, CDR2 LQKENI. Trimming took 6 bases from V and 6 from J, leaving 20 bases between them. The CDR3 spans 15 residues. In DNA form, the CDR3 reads TGTGCCAGCTCGCCCGGCAGGACAGCCTCGGATGGCTACACCTTC. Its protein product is CASSPGRTASDGYTF.

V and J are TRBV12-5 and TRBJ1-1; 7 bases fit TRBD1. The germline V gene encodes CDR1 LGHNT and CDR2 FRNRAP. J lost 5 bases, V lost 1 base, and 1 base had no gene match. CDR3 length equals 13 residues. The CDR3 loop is CASGLEQGTEAFF. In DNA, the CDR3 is TGTGCTAGTGGTTTGGAACAGGGGACTGAAGCTTTCTTT.

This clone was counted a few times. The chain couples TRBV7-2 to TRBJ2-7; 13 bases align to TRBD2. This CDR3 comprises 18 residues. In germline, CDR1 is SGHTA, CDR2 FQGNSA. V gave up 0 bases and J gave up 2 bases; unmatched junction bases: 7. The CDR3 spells CASSLAGLAGSLTYEQYF. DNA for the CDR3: TGTGCCAGCAGCTTAGCGGGACTAGCGGGATCGCTAACCTACGAGCAGTACTTC.